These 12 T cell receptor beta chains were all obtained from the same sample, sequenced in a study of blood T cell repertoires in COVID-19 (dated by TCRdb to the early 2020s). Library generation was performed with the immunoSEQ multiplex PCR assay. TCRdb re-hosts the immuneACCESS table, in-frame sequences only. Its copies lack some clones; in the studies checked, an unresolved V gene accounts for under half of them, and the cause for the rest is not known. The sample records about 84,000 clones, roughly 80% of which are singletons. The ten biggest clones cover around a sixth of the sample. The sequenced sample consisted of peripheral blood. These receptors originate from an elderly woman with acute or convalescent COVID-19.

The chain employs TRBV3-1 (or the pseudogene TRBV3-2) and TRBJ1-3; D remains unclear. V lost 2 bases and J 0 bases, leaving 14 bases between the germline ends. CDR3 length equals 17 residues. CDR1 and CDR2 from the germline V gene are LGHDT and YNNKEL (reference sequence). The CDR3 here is CASSQRAATRSGNTIYF. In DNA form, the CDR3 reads TGTGCCAGCAGCCAAAGAGCCGCAACGCGCTCTGGAAACACCATATATTTT.

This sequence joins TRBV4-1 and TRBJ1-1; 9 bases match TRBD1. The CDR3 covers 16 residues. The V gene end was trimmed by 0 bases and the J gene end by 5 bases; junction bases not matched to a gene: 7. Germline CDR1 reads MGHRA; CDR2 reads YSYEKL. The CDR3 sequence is CASSQDWDRARTEAFF. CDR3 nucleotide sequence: TGCGCCAGCAGCCAAGATTGGGACAGGGCTAGGACTGAAGCTTTCTTT.

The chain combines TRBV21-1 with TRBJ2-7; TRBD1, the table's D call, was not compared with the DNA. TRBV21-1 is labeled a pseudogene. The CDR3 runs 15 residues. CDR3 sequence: CASSSTGTGSGEQYF. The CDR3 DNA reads TGTGCCAGCAGCAGCACCGGGACAGGGTCGGGGGAGCAGTACTTC.

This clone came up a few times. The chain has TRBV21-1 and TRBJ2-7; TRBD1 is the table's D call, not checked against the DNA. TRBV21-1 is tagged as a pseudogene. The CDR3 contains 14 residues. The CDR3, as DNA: TGTGCCAGCAGCAACCAGGGGCACTACTACGAGCAGTACTTC. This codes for CASSNQGHYYEQYF.

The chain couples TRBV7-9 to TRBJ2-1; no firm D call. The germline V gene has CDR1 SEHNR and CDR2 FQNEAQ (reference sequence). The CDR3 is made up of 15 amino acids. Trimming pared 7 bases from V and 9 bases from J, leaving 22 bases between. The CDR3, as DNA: TGTGCCAGCACCCTAGTCTTGGGTTGGCATAGTGAGCAGTTCTTC. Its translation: CASTLVLGWHSEQFF.

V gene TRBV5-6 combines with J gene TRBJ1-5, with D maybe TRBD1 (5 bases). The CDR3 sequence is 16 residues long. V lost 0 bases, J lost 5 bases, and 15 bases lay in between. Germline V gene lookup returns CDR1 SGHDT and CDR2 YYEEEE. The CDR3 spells CASSLARGVLDQPQHF. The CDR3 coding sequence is TGTGCCAGCAGCTTGGCCCGGGGGGTATTGGATCAGCCCCAGCATTTT.

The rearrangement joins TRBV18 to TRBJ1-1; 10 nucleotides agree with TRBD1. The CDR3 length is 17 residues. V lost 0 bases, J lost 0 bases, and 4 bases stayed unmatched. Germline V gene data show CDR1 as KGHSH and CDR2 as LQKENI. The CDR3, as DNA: TGTGCCAGCTCACCACCCGGGACAGGGGCTTTGAACACTGAAGCTTTCTTT. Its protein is CASSPPGTGALNTEAFF.

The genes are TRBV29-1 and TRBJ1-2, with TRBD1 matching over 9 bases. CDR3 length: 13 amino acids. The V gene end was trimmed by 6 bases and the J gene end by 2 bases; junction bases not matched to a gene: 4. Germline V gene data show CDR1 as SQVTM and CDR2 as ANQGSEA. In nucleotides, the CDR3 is TGCAGCGTGGTAGACAGGGGGAACTATGGCTACACCTTC. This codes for CSVVDRGNYGYTF.

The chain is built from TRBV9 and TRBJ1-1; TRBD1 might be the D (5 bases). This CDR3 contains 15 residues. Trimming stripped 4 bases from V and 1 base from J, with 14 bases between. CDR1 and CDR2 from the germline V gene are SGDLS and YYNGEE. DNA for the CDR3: TGTGCCAGCAGCCCCCAGTCAGGGAAGAACACTGAAGCTTTCTTT. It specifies CASSPQSGKNTEAFF.

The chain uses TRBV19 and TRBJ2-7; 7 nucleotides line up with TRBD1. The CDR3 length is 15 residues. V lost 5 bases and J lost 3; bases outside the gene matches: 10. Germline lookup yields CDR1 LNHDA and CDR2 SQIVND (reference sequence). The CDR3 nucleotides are TGTGCCAGTAGTGGATCGGGACAGCGAATCTACGAGCAGTACTTC. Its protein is CASSGSGQRIYEQYF. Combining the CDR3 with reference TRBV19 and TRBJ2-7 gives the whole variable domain DGGITQSPKYLFRKEGQNVTLSCEQNLNHDAMYWYRQDPGQGLRLIYYSQIVNDFQKGDIAEGYSVSREKKESFPLTVTSAQKNPTAFYLCASSGSGQRIYEQYFGPGTRLTVT.

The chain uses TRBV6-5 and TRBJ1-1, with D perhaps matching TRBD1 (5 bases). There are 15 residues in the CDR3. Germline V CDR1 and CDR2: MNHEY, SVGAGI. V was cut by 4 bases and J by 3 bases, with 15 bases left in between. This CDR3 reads CASSSRRGLYTEAFF. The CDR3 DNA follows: TGTGCCAGCAGTTCCCGGAGGGGTTTGTACACTGAAGCTTTCTTT.

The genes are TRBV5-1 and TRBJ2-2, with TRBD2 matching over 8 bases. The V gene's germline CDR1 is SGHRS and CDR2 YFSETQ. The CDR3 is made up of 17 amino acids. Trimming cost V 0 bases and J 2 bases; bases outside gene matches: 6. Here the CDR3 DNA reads TGCGCCAGCAGCTTGGAGGTGGCGGGGGGAAACACCGGGGAGCTGTTTTTT. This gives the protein CASSLEVAGGNTGELFF.